The clone carrying this TCR beta chain was recorded a few times. As yet, its antigen is unknown. These gene names are mouse names. Sequencing ends 4 residues short of the CDR3 end; the germline J gene provides the rest. This sample includes further DNA sequences coding for the same CDR3. The record originates from a study of CD8+ T cells in alopecia areata. Across the whole study: Recipients were roughly 6-11-week-old female C3H/HeJ mice grafted with skin from 6-12-month-old C3H/HeJ donors with spontaneous alopecia.

V lost 6 bases, J lost 2 bases, and 2 bases stayed unmatched. The CDR3 is 13 amino acids. CDR1 and CDR2 (germline): NSQYPW, LRSPGD (reference sequence). The authors sorted pooled cutaneous lymph node cells using CD4, CD8alpha, NKG2D, NKG2ACE and other markers. The study, taken as a whole, reports: Clonality exceeded that of normal scalp in lesional scalp, most notably in alopecia totalis/universalis. Sequencing of scalp samples also captures resident alphabeta T cells of normal skin. Possibly as an HLA-related effect, TCR sharing across patients appeared less clear than in mice.

Extraction of RNA preceded its reverse transcription into cDNA, which served as the sequencing template. This table comes from immunoSEQ multiplex PCR, and its TCRdb copy is limited to in-frame clones, with some not included. Recorded here are 250,000 or so clones, with no singletons, and the ten leading clones hold 1.2%. This sequence originates from a C3H/HeJ mouse with alopecia areata. MHC haplotype: H2-k. The chain is built from TRBV1 and TRBJ2-5, with 7 bases lining up with TRBD1. What was sequenced was CD4+ T cells sorted from a lymph node. Partial CDR3 DNA: TGCACCTGCAGAGGGGACAGCCAAGAC. Translation gives CTCRGDSQD. From start to end, the CDR3 is CTCRGDSQDTQYF.